Shown below are 23 T cell receptor beta chains from a single sample sequenced in a study of somatic mutations in cytotoxic T cells in rheumatoid arthritis. TCRdb's copy holds only in-frame clones and misses some; the assay was immunoSEQ multiplex PCR. Found here are 5,500 or so clones, roughly 80% of them singletons; the top ten hold roughly 31%. The sample consisted of CD8+ T cells sorted from blood. The receptors were sampled from an adult with rheumatoid arthritis.

This rearrangement joins TRBV7-3 to TRBJ2-2; no clear D. CDR1 is SGHTA, CDR2 FQGTGA, per germline. This CDR3 contains 12 residues. Trimming removed 5 bases from V and 7 bases from J, with 8 bases in between. CDR3 amino acids: CASSPRGGELFF. In DNA, the CDR3 is TGTGCCAGCAGCCCCCGCGGCGGGGAGCTGTTTTTT. Full variable domain (outside the CDR3, taken from reference TRBV7-3 and TRBJ2-2): GAGVSQTPSNKVTEKGKYVELRCDPISGHTALYWYRQSLGQGPEFLIYFQGTGAADDSGLPNDRFFAVRPEGSVSTLKIQRTERGDSAVYLCASSPRGGELFFGEGSRLTVL.

The V call is TRBV9, the J call TRBJ2-1, with 12 positions matching TRBD2. The germline V gene encodes CDR1 SGDLS and CDR2 YYNGEE. V was pared by 0 bases and J by 10 bases, with 8 bases of the junction left unmatched. The CDR3 length is 16 residues. CDR3 sequence reads: CASSVEALAGGPEQFF. DNA of the CDR3: TGTGCCAGCAGCGTAGAAGCTCTAGCGGGGGGGCCAGAGCAGTTCTTC.

The chain couples TRBV29-1 to TRBJ2-5; TRBD1 might be the D (6 bases). Germline lookup yields CDR1 SQVTM and CDR2 ANQGSEA. The CDR3 length is 12 residues. Trimming removed 3 bases from V and 4 bases from J, with 9 bases in between. The CDR3 DNA reads TGCAGCGTTGACAGGGGTAGAGAGACCCAGTACTTC. It yields the protein CSVDRGRETQYF.

The rearrangement links TRBV6-1 to TRBJ1-1; D is unresolved. Germline V lookup: CDR1 MNHNS, CDR2 SASEGT. The CDR3 has 14 residues. The V gene lost 3 bases and the J gene lost 1 base, with 9 bases spanning the gap. CDR3 in amino acids: CASSEEAGNTEAFF. The CDR3 DNA follows: TGTGCCAGCAGTGAGGAGGCGGGGAACACTGAAGCTTTCTTT.

This chain connects TRBV5-6 to TRBJ2-7, with D possibly being TRBD1 (7 bases). Germline V CDR1 and CDR2: SGHDT, YYEEEE. This CDR3 has 12 residues. In DNA form, the CDR3 reads TGTGCTTCGGAGGGGGCCACCTACGAGCAGTACTTC. Protein product: CASEGATYEQYF. The variable domain in full, completed from reference TRBV5-6 and TRBJ2-7, reads DAGVTQSPTHLIKTRGQQVTLRCSPKSGHDTVSWYQQALGQGPQFIFQYYEEEERQRGNFPDRFSGHQFPNYSSELNVNALLLGDSALYLCASEGATYEQYFGPGTRLTVT.

V usage is TRBV6-5 and J usage is TRBJ2-2; no reliable D call. CDR1 MNHEY and CDR2 SVGAGI come from the germline V gene. Between the trimmed V and J ends, which lost 6 bases and 3 bases, there was a span of 11 bases. The CDR3 has 14 amino acids. In DNA, the CDR3 is TGTGCCAGCAGACCTTTCGGAGACACCGGGGAGCTGTTTTTT. This codes for CASRPFGDTGELFF.

The chain employs TRBV4-3 and TRBJ2-2, with D perhaps matching TRBD1 (5 bases). In germline, CDR1 is LGHNA, CDR2 YSLEER. Trimming left V 1 base short and J 5 bases short, with 8 bases between. CDR3 length equals 14 residues. DNA for the CDR3: TGCGCCAGCAGCCAAGTTGGGGCGACCGGGGAGCTGTTTTTT. Amino acid sequence: CASSQVGATGELFF.

The chain has TRBV5-6 and TRBJ2-1; a possible D gene is TRBD1 (5 bases). This CDR3 region has 15 residues. Between the trimmed V and J ends, which lost 0 bases and 2 bases, there was a span of 9 bases. Germline V gives CDR1 SGHDT, CDR2 YYEEEE. In DNA, the CDR3 is TGTGCCAGCAGCTTGGCGGCAGGGCCCTACAATGAGCAGTTCTTC. Residues: CASSLAAGPYNEQFF.

J is TRBJ2-3 and V is TRBV5-6; a weak D match, TRBD2 (6 bases). The CDR3 consists of 17 residues. V lost 0 bases, J lost 0 bases, and 14 bases lay in between. Germline V lookup: CDR1 SGHDT, CDR2 YYEEEE. CDR3 sequence: CASSLGLIGRSTDTQYF. In DNA form, the CDR3 reads TGTGCCAGCAGCTTGGGACTGATTGGGAGGAGCACAGATACGCAGTATTTT.

The V call is TRBV11-2, the J call TRBJ2-3; D remains ambiguous. Germline V lookup: CDR1 SGHAT, CDR2 FQNNGV. The CDR3 extends over 14 amino acids. Trimming took 2 bases from V and 3 from J, leaving 9 bases between them. The CDR3 reads CASSLIGSTDTQYF. The DNA of the CDR3 is TGTGCCAGCAGCTTAATCGGTAGTACAGATACGCAGTATTTT.

The genes are TRBV2 and TRBJ2-1; 14 bases agree with TRBD2. Germline V CDR1 and CDR2: SNHLY, FYNNEI. The J segment lost 3 bases and the V segment lost 5 bases, leaving 3 bases of the junction unmatched. The CDR3 spans 16 residues. For the CDR3, the DNA is TGTGCCAGCAGTACGGGACTAGCGGGGGTCTACAATGAGCAGTTCTTC. Its translation is CASSTGLAGVYNEQFF. Full variable domain (outside the CDR3, taken from reference TRBV2 and TRBJ2-1): EPEVTQTPSHQVTQMGQEVILRCVPISNHLYFYWYRQILGQKVEFLVSFYNNEISEKSEIFDDQFSVERPDGSNFTLKIRSTKLEDSAMYFCASSTGLAGVYNEQFFGPGTRLTVL.

The chain's CDR3 is CASSLGQGDEQYF. CDR3 nucleotides: TGCGCCAGCAGCCTTGGACAGGGGGACGAGCAGTACTTC. The chain employs TRBV4-3 and TRBJ2-7; 10 nucleotides match TRBD1. The CDR3 is 13 residues long. Germline CDR1 and CDR2: LGHNA and YSLEER. Germline trimming cut 4 bases from V and 5 bases from J; bases unmatched to any gene: 2.

The chain recombines TRBV14 with TRBJ2-2; D remains ambiguous. V shed 5 bases and J shed 3 bases, with 4 bases lying between them. CDR1 and CDR2 (germline): SGHDN, FVKESK. The CDR3 has 12 residues. CDR3 DNA sequence: TGTGCCAGCAGCACCCACACCGGGGAGCTGTTTTTT. Protein product: CASSTHTGELFF. The full variable domain, with the rest looked up from reference TRBV14 and TRBJ2-2, is EAGVTQFPSHSVIEKGQTVTLRCDPISGHDNLYWYRRVMGKEIKFLLHFVKESKQDESGMPNNRFLAERTGGTYSTLKVQPAELEDSGVYFCASSTHTGELFFGEGSRLTVL.

This clone is a singleton in its sample. The J gene is TRBJ2-1, the V gene TRBV28; D gene ambiguous. V shed 4 bases and J shed 7 bases, with 5 bases lying between them. CDR1 and CDR2 from the germline V gene are MDHEN and SYDVKM. CDR3 length: 11 residues. The CDR3 region is CASSSMNEQFF. CDR3 nucleotide sequence: TGTGCCAGCAGTTCCATGAATGAGCAGTTCTTC.

The chain couples TRBV5-1 to TRBJ1-2; D is uncertain. Germline-derived CDR1 and CDR2 are SGHRS and YFSETQ. The CDR3 has 13 residues. Trimming shortened V by 2 bases and J by 6 bases, and 11 bases separated the two germline ends. The CDR3 nucleotides are TGCGCCAGCAGCTTATCGGCGTTGGATGGCTACACCTTC. Its translation: CASSLSALDGYTF.

The gene calls are TRBV27 and TRBJ2-2; 8 positions agree with TRBD1. The J segment lost 5 bases and the V segment lost 3 bases, leaving 5 bases of the junction unmatched. The CDR3 is made up of 15 amino acids. Germline lookup yields CDR1 MNHEY and CDR2 SMNVEV (reference sequence). CDR3 residues: CASSFWTGRTGELFF. DNA for the CDR3: TGTGCCAGCAGTTTTTGGACAGGGAGGACCGGGGAGCTGTTTTTT.

V is TRBV7-2 and J is TRBJ1-2; unclear D gene. The CDR3 runs 14 residues. Germline V gene data show CDR1 as SGHTA and CDR2 as FQGNSA. V was clipped by 2 bases and J by 8 bases, with 15 bases between them. CDR3 sequence: CASSLSPSLKGYTF. CDR3 sequence (DNA): TGTGCCAGCAGCTTATCCCCAAGTCTGAAGGGCTACACCTTC.

This chain links TRBV12-5 with TRBJ1-1; D unresolved. The germline CDR1 and CDR2 sequences are LGHNT and FRNRAP. Trimming stripped 6 bases from V and 7 bases from J, with 9 bases between. The CDR3 runs to 11 residues. The DNA of the CDR3 is TGTGCTAGTGGCATGGGTCTTGAAGCTTTCTTT. Translated, it gives CASGMGLEAFF.

The rearrangement joins TRBV27 to TRBJ2-7; D may match TRBD1 or TRBD2 (5 bases each). The CDR3 is made up of 14 amino acids. Germline CDR1 is MNHEY and CDR2 is SMNVEV (reference sequence). Trimming took off 1 base at V and 7 bases at J, with 14 bases between the two ends. The CDR3 DNA reads TGTGCCAGCAGTTTATGGGGACCCCTAAGGGAGCAGTACTTC. Translated, it gives CASSLWGPLREQYF.

This chain links TRBV6-1 with TRBJ1-3; no firm D call. Trimming pared 3 bases from V and 0 bases from J, leaving 18 bases between. Germline V gene sequence: CDR1 MNHNS, CDR2 SASEGT. The CDR3 sequence is 18 residues long. Written as DNA, the CDR3 is TGTGCCAGCAGTGACGACTGGGTTGGTACTTTCTCTGGAAACACCATATATTTT. It yields the protein CASSDDWVGTFSGNTIYF.

This chain joins TRBV27 and TRBJ2-5; the match to TRBD1 covers 8 bases. The DNA end lines up better with TRBJ2-7; the J call may be wrong. Germline CDR1 MNHEY, CDR2 SMNVEV (reference sequence). This CDR3 contains 14 residues. The CDR3 nucleotides are TGTGCCAGCAGTGCAGGGGGCGAATTCTACGAGCAGTACTTC. Translation gives CASSAGGEFYEQYF.

V gene TRBV5-6 combines with J gene TRBJ1-4; D unclear. The CDR3 spans 14 residues. Germline lookup yields CDR1 SGHDT and CDR2 YYEEEE. The V gene lost 1 base and the J gene lost 8 bases, with 12 bases spanning the gap. Written as DNA, the CDR3 is TGTGCCAGCAGCTTGCGGTCCGGGCGGGAAAAACTGTTTTTT. It yields the protein CASSLRSGREKLFF.

The J gene is TRBJ1-2, the V gene TRBV7-8; D is possibly TRBD1 (5 bases). Germline CDR1 SGHVS, CDR2 FQNEAQ. Trimming took 1 base from V and 1 from J, leaving 10 bases between them. The CDR3 covers 15 residues. The CDR3 sequence is CASSLVGGFNYGYTF. The DNA of the CDR3 is TGTGCCAGCAGCTTAGTGGGGGGGTTTAACTATGGCTACACCTTC.